Shown below are 19 T cell receptor beta chains from a single sample sequenced in a study of graft-versus-host responses after intestinal transplantation. Clones were read by immunoSEQ multiplex PCR, and TCRdb kept only the in-frame ones, dropping some. The profile covers about 6,900 clones, with approximately 25% appearing a single time and around 5.8% taken by the ten largest. The authors seeded roughly 200,000 CFSE-labeled responder cells together with roughly 200,000 irradiated stimulator cells tagged with violet dye. The sequenced sample was alloreactive CD8+ T cells from a mixed lymphocyte reaction culture, obtained before transplantation. Subset noted: CFSE-low proliferating T cells sorted from roughly six-day pre-transplant mixed lymphocyte reaction (GvH or HvG direction). Every receptor here comes from a human patient who was an organ donor for intestinal transplantation.

This clone qualifies as medium-sized. The CDR3, as DNA: TGTGCCAGCAGTTTACTTGGACTAGCGGGAGGGAGCTCCTACAATGAGCAGTTCTTC. Protein sequence: CASSLLGLAGGSSYNEQFF. The chain combines TRBV27 with TRBJ2-1; 15 bases align to TRBD2. The CDR3 totals 19 residues. The V gene end was trimmed by 2 bases and the J gene end by 0 bases; junction bases not matched to a gene: 5. Germline CDR1 and CDR2: MNHEY and SMNVEV (reference sequence).

Of note for this clone: Other nucleotide sequences from this sample produce the same CDR3. The chain has TRBV7-2 and TRBJ2-1; 8 bases match TRBD2. Germline V gives CDR1 SGHTA, CDR2 FQGNSA. The CDR3 consists of 15 residues. The trim removed 1 base at V and 3 bases at J, leaving 2 bases unmatched. The CDR3 sequence is CASSLELADYNEQFF. Here the CDR3 DNA reads TGTGCCAGCAGCTTAGAACTAGCGGACTACAATGAGCAGTTCTTC.

The CDR3 loop reads CATSRGVWGADEKLFF. The CDR3 nucleotides read TGTGCCACCAGCAGAGGGGTATGGGGGGCGGATGAAAAACTGTTTTTT. V is TRBV15 and J is TRBJ1-4; a possible D gene is TRBD1 (6 bases). The CDR3 totals 16 residues. Germline V gives CDR1 LNHNV, CDR2 YYDKDF (reference sequence). Trimming removed 1 base at V and 6 bases at J, with 15 bases between.

By sample fraction, this clone is medium-sized. V and J are TRBV5-4 and TRBJ2-2; no definite D call. The CDR3 is 13 amino acids. CDR1 is SGHNT, CDR2 YYREEE, per germline (reference sequence). With 4 bases removed from V and 4 bases from J, the gap between germline ends came to 8 bases. This chain's CDR3 is CASSDMGTGELFF. CDR3 DNA: TGTGCCAGCAGCGATATGGGCACCGGGGAGCTGTTTTTT.

The gene calls are TRBV14 and TRBJ2-5; the match to TRBD2 covers 8 bases. This CDR3 spans 17 amino acids. With 1 base clipped from V and 4 bases from J, the junction kept 11 bases outside the gene matches. Germline CDR1 and CDR2: SGHDN and FVKESK. CDR3 DNA: TGTGCCAGCAGCCAAGTAGTTAAGCGGGGGATCCGAGAGACCCAGTACTTC. It specifies CASSQVVKRGIRETQYF.

The genes are TRBV27 and TRBJ2-7; 10 positions agree with TRBD1. CDR1 is MNHEY and CDR2 is SMNVEV in the germline V gene (reference sequence). Trimming cost V 4 bases and J 6 bases; bases outside gene matches: 18. The length of the CDR3 is 18 residues. The CDR3: CASSSSGQGEIPIREQYF. For the CDR3, the DNA is TGTGCCAGCAGTTCCTCTGGACAGGGGGAGATTCCCATTCGCGAGCAGTACTTC.

The CDR3 region is CASSLGSNQPQHF. For the CDR3, the DNA is TGCGCCAGCAGCTTGGGGAGCAATCAGCCCCAGCATTTT. The V call is TRBV5-1, the J call TRBJ1-5; no reliable D call. Trimming removed 0 bases from V and 1 base from J, with 2 bases in between. The CDR3 runs to 13 residues. Germline V CDR1 and CDR2: SGHRS, YFSETQ.

In nucleotides, the CDR3 is TGCGCCAGCAGCCACTCTTGGGGGACAGGAAACTACAATGAGCAGTTCTTC. Translating it yields CASSHSWGTGNYNEQFF. The chain carries TRBV4-3 and TRBJ2-1; 8 bases map to TRBD1. Germline values: CDR1 LGHNA, CDR2 YSLEER. The CDR3 contains 17 residues. V shed 3 bases and J 3 bases; nucleotides not matched to a gene: 10.

DNA of the CDR3: TGTGCCAGCAGCTTAGCGGGTTGGGTCCTTCCAGGCTCACCCCTCCACTTT. This translates into CASSLAGWVLPGSPLHF. The gene calls are TRBV7-2 and TRBJ1-6; the D is unclear. This CDR3 is 17 amino acids long. V was pared by 0 bases and J by 10 bases, with 19 bases between. The germline V gene encodes CDR1 SGHTA and CDR2 FQGNSA.

By proportion, this clone is large. The rearrangement uses TRBV4-2 and TRBJ2-7; D is perhaps TRBD1 or TRBD2 (5 bases each). The CDR3 spans 16 residues. V gave up 0 bases and J gave up 0 bases, with 12 bases separating them. The germline V gene has CDR1 LGHNA and CDR2 YNFKEQ. CDR3 nucleotides: TGTGCCAGCAGCCAAGACGGGGCGCCCACCTCCTACGAGCAGTACTTC. Its translation is CASSQDGAPTSYEQYF.

The count of this clone is one. This chain joins TRBV28 and TRBJ2-7; D might be TRBD2 (5 bases). Germline-derived CDR1 and CDR2 are MDHEN and SYDVKM. V was trimmed by 7 bases and J by 2 bases, leaving 18 bases between them. The CDR3 runs to 15 residues. The CDR3 reads CASTPWAEGPYEQYF. CDR3 coding DNA: TGTGCCAGCACCCCTTGGGCCGAGGGCCCCTACGAGCAGTACTTC.

The table lists this clone with a few counts. The chain joins TRBV27 to TRBJ1-1; D may be TRBD1 (6 bases). This CDR3 comprises 13 residues. V lost 4 bases and J 6 bases, leaving 12 bases between the germline ends. Germline CDR1 is MNHEY and CDR2 is SMNVEV (reference sequence). The CDR3 sequence is CASSWGGWAEAFF. As DNA, the CDR3 is TGTGCCAGCAGTTGGGGGGGCTGGGCTGAAGCTTTCTTT.

This clone was counted a few times. This chain uses TRBV7-2 with TRBJ2-7; the match to TRBD2 covers 10 bases. Per germline, CDR1 SGHTA and CDR2 FQGNSA. This CDR3 is built from 16 residues. With V trimmed by 1 base and J by 0 bases, 3 bases remained unmatched. The CDR3 DNA reads as TGTGCCAGCAGCTTAGGACTAGCGGGTAGCTCCTACGAGCAGTACTTC. Encoded protein: CASSLGLAGSSYEQYF.

This sequence joins TRBV21-1 and TRBJ1-6. TRBV21-1 corresponds to a pseudogene. CDR3 size: 16 residues. The CDR3 reads CASSTRPSLLNSPLHF. CDR3 in DNA: TGTGCCAGCAGCACTCGACCCTCGCTTCTTAATTCACCCCTCCACTTT.

The gene calls are TRBV6-6 and TRBJ1-5, with a possible D match to TRBD1 (6 bases). CDR1 and CDR2 from the germline V gene are MNHNY and SVGAGI (reference sequence). Trimming took 6 bases from V and 4 from J, leaving 10 bases between them. This CDR3 comprises 13 residues. CDR3 DNA: TGTGCCAGCAGCCTAACAGGGAATCAGCCCCAGCATTTT. Its protein is CASSLTGNQPQHF.

This clone has only one observation. V gene TRBV28 combines with J gene TRBJ1-1; the D gene is possibly TRBD1 (6 bases). Germline-derived CDR1 and CDR2 are MDHEN and SYDVKM. The length of the CDR3 is 15 residues. V was shortened by 5 bases and J by 0 bases, with 13 bases between the two germline ends. The CDR3 DNA sequence: TGTGCCAGCAGTGCCAGGGGCACTATGAACACTGAAGCTTTCTTT. Protein product: CASSARGTMNTEAFF.

Points on this clone: A far larger clone is off by one base, so a read error is likely. The chain has TRBV11-3 and TRBJ2-2; D is undetermined. The length of the CDR3 is 14 residues. Trimming took 5 bases from V and 4 from J, leaving 11 bases between them. The germline gives CDR1 SGHNT, CDR2 YENEEA. For the CDR3, the DNA is TGTGCCAGCAGCCAAGATGCCACCACCGGGGAGCTGTTTTTT. Residues: CASSQDATTGELFF.

The V call is TRBV11-3, the J call TRBJ2-5; D is uncertain. The J call may be faulty, since TRBJ2-7 better matches the DNA end. Germline-derived CDR1 and CDR2 are SGHNT and YENEEA. This CDR3 comprises 13 residues. The CDR3 bases are TGTGCCAGCAGCTTAGTTTGGATCTACGAGCAGTACTTC. Protein: CASSLVWIYEQYF.

The chain's CDR3 is CATRGGAPSTDTQYF. CDR3 bases: TGCGCCACACGGGGGGGGGCACCGAGCACAGATACGCAGTATTTT. The gene calls are TRBV4-1 and TRBJ2-3, with 8 bases fitting TRBD2. V shed 10 bases, J shed 0 bases, and the junction held 9 bases outside the gene matches. CDR1 MGHRA and CDR2 YSYEKL come from the germline V gene. CDR3 length equals 15 residues.